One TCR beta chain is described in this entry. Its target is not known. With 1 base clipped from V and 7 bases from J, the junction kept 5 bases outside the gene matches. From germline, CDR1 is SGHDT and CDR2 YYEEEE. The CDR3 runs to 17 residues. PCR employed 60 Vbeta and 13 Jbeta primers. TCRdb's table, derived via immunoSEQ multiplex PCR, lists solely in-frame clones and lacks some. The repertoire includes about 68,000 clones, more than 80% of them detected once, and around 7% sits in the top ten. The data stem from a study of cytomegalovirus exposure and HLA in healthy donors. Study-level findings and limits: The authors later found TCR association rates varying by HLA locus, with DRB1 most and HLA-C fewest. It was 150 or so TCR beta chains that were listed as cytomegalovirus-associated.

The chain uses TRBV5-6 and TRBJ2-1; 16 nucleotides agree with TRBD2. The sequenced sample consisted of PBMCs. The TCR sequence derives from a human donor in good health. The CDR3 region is CASSLYPGLAGGNEQFF. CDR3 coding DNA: TGTGCCAGCAGCTTGTACCCGGGACTAGCGGGGGGGAATGAGCAGTTCTTC.